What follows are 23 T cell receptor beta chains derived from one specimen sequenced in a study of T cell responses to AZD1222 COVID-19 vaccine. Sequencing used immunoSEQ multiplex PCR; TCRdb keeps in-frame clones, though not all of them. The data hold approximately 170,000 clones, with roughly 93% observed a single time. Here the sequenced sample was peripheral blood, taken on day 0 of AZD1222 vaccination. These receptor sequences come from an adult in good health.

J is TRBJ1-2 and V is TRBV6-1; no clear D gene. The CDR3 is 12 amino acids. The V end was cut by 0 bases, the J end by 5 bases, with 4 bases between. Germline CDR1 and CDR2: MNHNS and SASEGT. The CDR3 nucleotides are TGTGCCAGCAGTGAAGCACCTTATGGCTACACCTTC. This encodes CASSEAPYGYTF.

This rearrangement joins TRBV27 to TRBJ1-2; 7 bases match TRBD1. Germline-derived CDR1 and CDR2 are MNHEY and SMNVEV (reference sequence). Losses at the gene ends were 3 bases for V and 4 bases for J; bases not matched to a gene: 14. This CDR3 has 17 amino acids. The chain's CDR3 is CASSFVGQAFLRYGYTF. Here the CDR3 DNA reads TGTGCCAGCAGTTTCGTTGGACAGGCCTTCCTTCGCTATGGCTACACCTTC.

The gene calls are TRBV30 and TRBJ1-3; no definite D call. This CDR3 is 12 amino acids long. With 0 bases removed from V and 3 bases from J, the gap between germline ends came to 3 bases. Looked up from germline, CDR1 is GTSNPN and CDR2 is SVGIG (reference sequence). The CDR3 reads CAWSVNGNTIYF. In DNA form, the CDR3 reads TGTGCCTGGAGTGTAAATGGAAACACCATATATTTT.

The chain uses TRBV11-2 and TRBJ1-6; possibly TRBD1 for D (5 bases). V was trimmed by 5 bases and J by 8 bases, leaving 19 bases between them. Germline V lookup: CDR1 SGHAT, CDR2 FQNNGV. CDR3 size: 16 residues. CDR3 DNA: TGTGCCAGCAGCCCTACTAGGGACCCCGCGCATTCACCCCTCCACTTT. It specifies CASSPTRDPAHSPLHF.

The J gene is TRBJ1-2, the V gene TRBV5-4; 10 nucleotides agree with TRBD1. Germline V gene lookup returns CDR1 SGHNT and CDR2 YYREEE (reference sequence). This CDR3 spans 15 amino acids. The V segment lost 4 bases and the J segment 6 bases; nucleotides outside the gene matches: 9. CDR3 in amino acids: CASSRGRQGADGYTF. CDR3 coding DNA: TGTGCCAGCAGCCGCGGGCGACAGGGGGCGGATGGCTACACCTTC.

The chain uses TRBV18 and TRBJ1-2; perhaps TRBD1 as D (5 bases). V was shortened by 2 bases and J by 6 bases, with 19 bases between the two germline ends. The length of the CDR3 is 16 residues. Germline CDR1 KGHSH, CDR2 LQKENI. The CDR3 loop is CASSPLVFGGENGYTF. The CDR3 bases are TGTGCCAGCTCACCATTGGTTTTTGGGGGAGAGAATGGCTACACCTTC. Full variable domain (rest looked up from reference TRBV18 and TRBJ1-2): NAGVMQNPRHLVRRRGQEARLRCSPMKGHSHVYWYRQLPEEGLKFMVYLQKENIIDESGMPKERFSAEFPKEGPSILRIQQVVRGDSAAYFCASSPLVFGGENGYTFGSGTRLTVV.

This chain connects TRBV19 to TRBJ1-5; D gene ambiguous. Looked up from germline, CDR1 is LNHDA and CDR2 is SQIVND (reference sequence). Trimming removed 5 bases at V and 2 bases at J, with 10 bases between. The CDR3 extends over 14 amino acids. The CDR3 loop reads CASSWGAGNQPQHF. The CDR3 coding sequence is TGTGCCAGTAGTTGGGGAGCTGGCAATCAGCCCCAGCATTTT.

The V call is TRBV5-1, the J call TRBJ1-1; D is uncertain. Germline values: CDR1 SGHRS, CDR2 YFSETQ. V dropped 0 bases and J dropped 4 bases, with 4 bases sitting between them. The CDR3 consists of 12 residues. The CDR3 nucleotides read TGCGCCAGCAGCTTGGGCAGCACTGAAGCTTTCTTT. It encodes CASSLGSTEAFF. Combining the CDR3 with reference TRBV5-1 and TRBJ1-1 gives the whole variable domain KAGVTQTPRYLIKTRGQQVTLSCSPISGHRSVSWYQQTPGQGLQFLFEYFSETQRNKGNFPGRFSGRQFSNSRSEMNVSTLELGDSALYLCASSLGSTEAFFGQGTRLTVV.

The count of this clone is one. The CDR3 sequence: CASSMVQGLNTEAFF. The CDR3 region has the DNA TGTGCCAGTAGTATGGTGCAGGGGCTGAACACTGAAGCTTTCTTT. The chain employs TRBV19 and TRBJ1-1; D possibly corresponds to TRBD1 (6 bases). The CDR3 consists of 15 residues. From germline, CDR1 is LNHDA and CDR2 SQIVND (reference sequence). Trimming removed 3 bases at V and 0 bases at J, with 11 bases between.

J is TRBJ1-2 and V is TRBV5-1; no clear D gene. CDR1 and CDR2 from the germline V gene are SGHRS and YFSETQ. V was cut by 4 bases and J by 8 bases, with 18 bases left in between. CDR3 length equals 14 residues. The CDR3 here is CASSADPTRRGYTF. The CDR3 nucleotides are TGCGCCAGCAGCGCGGACCCGACCCGTAGGGGCTACACCTTC.

In DNA, the CDR3 is TGTGCCAGCAGCCTGCGACAGGGGAAGGATCAGCCCCAGCATTTT. Protein: CASSLRQGKDQPQHF. The J gene is TRBJ1-5, the V gene TRBV7-6; 8 positions agree with TRBD1. Unmatched junction bases numbered 8, after V lost 5 bases and J lost 5 bases. The length of the CDR3 is 15 residues. The germline CDR1 and CDR2 sequences are SGHVS and FNYEAQ. Variable domain in full (rest from reference TRBV7-6 and TRBJ1-5): GAGVSQSPRYKVTKRGQDVALRCDPISGHVSLYWYRQALGQGPEFLTYFNYEAQQDKSGLPNDRFSAERPEGSISTLTIQRTEQRDSAMYRCASSLRQGKDQPQHFGDGTRLSIL.

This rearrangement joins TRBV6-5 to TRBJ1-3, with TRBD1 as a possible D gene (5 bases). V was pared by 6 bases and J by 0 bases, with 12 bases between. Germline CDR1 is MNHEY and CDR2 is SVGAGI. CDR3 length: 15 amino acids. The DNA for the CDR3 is TGTGCCAGCAGGATGGGACGGCTCTCTGGAAACACCATATATTTT. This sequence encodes CASRMGRLSGNTIYF.

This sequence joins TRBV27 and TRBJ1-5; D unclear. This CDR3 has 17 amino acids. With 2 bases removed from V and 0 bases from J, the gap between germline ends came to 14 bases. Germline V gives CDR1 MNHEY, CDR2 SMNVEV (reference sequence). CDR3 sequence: CASSLEGDGISNQPQHF. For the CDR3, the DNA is TGTGCCAGCAGTTTAGAGGGTGATGGGATTAGCAATCAGCCCCAGCATTTT.

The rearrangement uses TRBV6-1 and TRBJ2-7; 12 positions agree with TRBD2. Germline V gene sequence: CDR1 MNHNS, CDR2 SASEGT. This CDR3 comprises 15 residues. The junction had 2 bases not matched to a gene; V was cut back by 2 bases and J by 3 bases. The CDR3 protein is CASSELAGGNYEQYF. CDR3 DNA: TGTGCCAGCAGTGAACTAGCGGGAGGGAACTACGAGCAGTACTTC.

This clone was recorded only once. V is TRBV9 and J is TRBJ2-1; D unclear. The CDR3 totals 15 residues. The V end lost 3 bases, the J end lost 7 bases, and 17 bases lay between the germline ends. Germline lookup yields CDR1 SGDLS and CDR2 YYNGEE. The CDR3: CASSAREPLVNEQFF. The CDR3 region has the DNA TGTGCCAGCAGCGCAAGAGAACCCCTGGTTAATGAGCAGTTCTTC.

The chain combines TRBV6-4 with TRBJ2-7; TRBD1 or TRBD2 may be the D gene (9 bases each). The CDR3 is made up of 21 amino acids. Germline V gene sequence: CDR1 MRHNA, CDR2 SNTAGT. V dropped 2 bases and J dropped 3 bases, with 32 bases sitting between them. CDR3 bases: TGTGCCAGCAGTGACCGGGGGACAGGGATTCACCCCACTAGCGGGTACTACGAGCAGTACTTC. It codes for CASSDRGTGIHPTSGYYEQYF.

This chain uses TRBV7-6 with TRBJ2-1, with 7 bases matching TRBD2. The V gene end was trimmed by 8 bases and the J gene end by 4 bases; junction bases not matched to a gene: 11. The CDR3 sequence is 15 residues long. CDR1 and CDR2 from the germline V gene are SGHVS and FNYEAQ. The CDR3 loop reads CASGISSGPYNEQFF. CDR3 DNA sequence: TGTGCCAGCGGAATATCTAGCGGTCCTTACAATGAGCAGTTCTTC. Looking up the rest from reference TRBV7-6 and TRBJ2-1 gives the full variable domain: GAGVSQSPRYKVTKRGQDVALRCDPISGHVSLYWYRQALGQGPEFLTYFNYEAQQDKSGLPNDRFSAERPEGSISTLTIQRTEQRDSAMYRCASGISSGPYNEQFFGPGTRLTVL.

Here the CDR3 reads CASSQHRGGVYEQYF. The CDR3 coding sequence is TGTGCCAGCAGTCAACACAGGGGCGGAGTCTACGAGCAGTACTTC. This chain joins TRBV27 and TRBJ2-7, with TRBD1 matching over 7 bases. This CDR3 region has 15 residues. V was pared by 5 bases and J by 3 bases, with 10 bases of the junction left unmatched. Germline loops: CDR1 MNHEY, CDR2 SMNVEV (reference sequence).

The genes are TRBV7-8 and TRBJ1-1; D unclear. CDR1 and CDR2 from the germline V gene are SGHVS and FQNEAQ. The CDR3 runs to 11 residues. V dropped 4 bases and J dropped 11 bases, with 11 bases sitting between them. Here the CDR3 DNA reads TGTGCCAGCAGCTACGGGAGCTTCGCTTTCTTT. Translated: CASSYGSFAFF.

The CDR3 bases are TGTGCCAGCAGCCGGATACTAGCGGGGGCGCAGTATTTT. Its protein product is CASSRILAGAQYF. The chain has TRBV5-6 and TRBJ2-3; 11 nucleotides agree with TRBD2. V shed 4 bases and J 10 bases; nucleotides not matched to a gene: 5. Germline V gene data show CDR1 as SGHDT and CDR2 as YYEEEE. The length of the CDR3 is 13 residues. Combining the CDR3 with reference TRBV5-6 and TRBJ2-3 gives the whole variable domain DAGVTQSPTHLIKTRGQQVTLRCSPKSGHDTVSWYQQALGQGPQFIFQYYEEEERQRGNFPDRFSGHQFPNYSSELNVNALLLGDSALYLCASSRILAGAQYFGPGTRLTVL.

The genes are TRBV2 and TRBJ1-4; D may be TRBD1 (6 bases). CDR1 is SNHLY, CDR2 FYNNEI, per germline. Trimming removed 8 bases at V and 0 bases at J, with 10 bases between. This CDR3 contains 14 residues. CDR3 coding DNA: TGTGCCAGCGGCAGGGGCACAACTAATGAAAAACTGTTTTTT. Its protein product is CASGRGTTNEKLFF.

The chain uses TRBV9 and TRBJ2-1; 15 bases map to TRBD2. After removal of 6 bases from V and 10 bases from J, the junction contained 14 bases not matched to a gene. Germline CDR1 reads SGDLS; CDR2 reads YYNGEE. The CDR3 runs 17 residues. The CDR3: CASNNLGLAGGLGEQFF. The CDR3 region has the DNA TGTGCCAGCAACAACTTGGGACTAGCGGGGGGATTAGGGGAGCAGTTCTTC.

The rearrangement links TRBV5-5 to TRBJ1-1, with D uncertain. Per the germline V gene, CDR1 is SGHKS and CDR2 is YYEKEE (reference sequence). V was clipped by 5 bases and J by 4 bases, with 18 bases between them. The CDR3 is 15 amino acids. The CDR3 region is CASRPGLAGRTEAFF. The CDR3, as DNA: TGTGCCAGCAGGCCCGGGCTGGCCGGTCGCACTGAAGCTTTCTTT.